This TCR beta chain appears in the sequencing data of a study of T cell responses to AZD1222 COVID-19 vaccine. General study results and limits: Targeting of unmutated variant regions was reportedly seen in nearly half of spike-specific TCRs. Clonal diversity may have been underestimated in mostly white British donors. The repertoires were collected only after the peak T cell response.

Second-dose intervals of approximately 4 or approximately 12 weeks were pooled. As to this clone: Antigen: not known.

Some clones are missing from TCRdb's copy, which holds only in-frame ones; the method was immunoSEQ multiplex PCR. The repertoire consists of about 150,000 clones, with roughly nine tenths occurring once and the leading ten covering approximately 3.7%. The TCR sequence derives from an adult who received the AZD1222 COVID-19 vaccine. The sample consisted of peripheral blood, taken 28 days after the second AZD1222 dose.

The CDR3: CASRIAGPNTEAFF. The CDR3 DNA reads TGTGCCAGCAGGATCGCAGGGCCGAACACTGAAGCTTTCTTT. This chain uses TRBV6-5 with TRBJ1-1; possible D gene TRBD1, 5 bases. Germline assignment: CDR1 MNHEY and CDR2 SVGAGI. CDR3 length equals 14 residues. V shed 6 bases and J shed 1 base, with 12 bases lying between them.